The clone carrying this T cell receptor (beta chain) has only one observation. Repertoires were generated with immunoSEQ multiplex PCR, while TCRdb's copy carries only in-frame clones and drops some. The sample has fewer than 850,000 clones, roughly 96% seen once; the top ten hold less than 0.25%. V shed 0 bases and J shed 2 bases, with 6 bases lying between them. This CDR3 region has 13 residues. Germline-derived CDR1 and CDR2 are SGHNT and YYREEE (reference sequence). The source of the sample is a study of shared clonotypes between healthy human individuals. CD45RO-negative, CCR7-positively selected cells formed the naive CD8 fraction, excluding terminally differentiated effector memory CD45RA+ cells.

The TCR comes from a man aged 25 to 40 in good health. The sequenced material came from naive CD8+ T cells sorted from blood. The chain has TRBV5-4 and TRBJ2-7, with D hard to call. This CDR3 reads CASSLESAYEQYF. Written as DNA, the CDR3 is TGTGCCAGCAGCTTGGAAAGTGCCTACGAGCAGTACTTC. Together with reference TRBV5-4 and TRBJ2-7, the CDR3 gives the full variable domain: ETGVTQSPTHLIKTRGQQVTLRCSSQSGHNTVSWYQQALGQGPQFIFQYYREEENGRGNFPPRFSGLQFPNYSSELNVNALELDDSALYLCASSLESAYEQYFGPGTRLTVT.